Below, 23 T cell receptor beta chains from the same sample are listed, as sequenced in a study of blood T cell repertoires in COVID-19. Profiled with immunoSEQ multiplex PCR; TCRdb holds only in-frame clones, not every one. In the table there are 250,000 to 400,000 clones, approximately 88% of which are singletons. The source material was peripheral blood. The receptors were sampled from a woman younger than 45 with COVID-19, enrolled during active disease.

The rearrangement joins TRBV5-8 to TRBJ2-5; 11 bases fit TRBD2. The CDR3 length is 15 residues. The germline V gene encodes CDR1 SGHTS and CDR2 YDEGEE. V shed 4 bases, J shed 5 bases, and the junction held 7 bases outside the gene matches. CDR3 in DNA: TGTGCCAGCAGCCCGATCCGGACTAGCGGGGAGACCCAGTACTTC. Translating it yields CASSPIRTSGETQYF.

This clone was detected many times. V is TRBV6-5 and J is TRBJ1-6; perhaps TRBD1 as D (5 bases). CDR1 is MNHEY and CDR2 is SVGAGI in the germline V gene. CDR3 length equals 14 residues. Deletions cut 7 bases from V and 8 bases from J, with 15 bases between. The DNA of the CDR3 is TGTGCCAGCATTAGGGGCAGGGCGGATTCACCCCTCCACTTT. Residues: CASIRGRADSPLHF.

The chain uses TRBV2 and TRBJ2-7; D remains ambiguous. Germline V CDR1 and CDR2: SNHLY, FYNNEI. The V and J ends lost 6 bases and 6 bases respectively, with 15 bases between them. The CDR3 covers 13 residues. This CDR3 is CASSPYSRSEQYV. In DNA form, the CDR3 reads TGTGCCAGCAGCCCCTACTCACGCTCCGAGCAGTACGTC.

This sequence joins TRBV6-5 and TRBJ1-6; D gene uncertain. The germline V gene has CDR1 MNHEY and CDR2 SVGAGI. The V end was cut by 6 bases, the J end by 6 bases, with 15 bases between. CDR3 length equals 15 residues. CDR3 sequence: CASSLLGGINSPLHF. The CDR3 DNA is TGTGCCAGCAGCCTTCTCGGAGGGATTAATTCACCCCTCCACTTT.

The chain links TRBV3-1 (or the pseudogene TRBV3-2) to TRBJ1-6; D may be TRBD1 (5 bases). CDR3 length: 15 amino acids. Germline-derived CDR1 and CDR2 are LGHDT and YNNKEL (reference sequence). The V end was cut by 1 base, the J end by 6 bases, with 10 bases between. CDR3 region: CASSQGGVGNSPLHF. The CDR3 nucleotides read TGTGCCAGCAGCCAAGGGGGGGTGGGTAATTCACCCCTCCACTTT.

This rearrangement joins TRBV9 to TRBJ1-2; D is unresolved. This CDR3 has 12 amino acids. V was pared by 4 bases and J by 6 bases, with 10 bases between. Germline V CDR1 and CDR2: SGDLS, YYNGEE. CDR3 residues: CASSPPPDGYTF. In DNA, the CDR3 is TGTGCCAGCAGCCCCCCGCCGGATGGCTACACCTTC.

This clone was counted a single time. CDR3 in amino acids: CASSFLGQANEKLFF. The CDR3 coding sequence is TGTGCCAGCAGCTTCTTGGGACAGGCGAATGAAAAACTGTTTTTT. The V gene is TRBV5-5, the J gene TRBJ1-4; 8 bases match TRBD1. Germline V gene data show CDR1 as SGHKS and CDR2 as YYEKEE (reference sequence). CDR3 length equals 15 residues. Losses at the gene ends were 2 bases for V and 5 bases for J; bases not matched to a gene: 5.

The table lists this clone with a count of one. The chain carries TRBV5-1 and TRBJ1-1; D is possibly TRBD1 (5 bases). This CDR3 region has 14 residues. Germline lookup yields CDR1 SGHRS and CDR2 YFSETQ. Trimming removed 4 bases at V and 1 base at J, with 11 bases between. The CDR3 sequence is CASSTTGGNTEAFF. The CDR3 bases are TGCGCCAGCAGCACTACCGGGGGGAACACTGAAGCTTTCTTT.

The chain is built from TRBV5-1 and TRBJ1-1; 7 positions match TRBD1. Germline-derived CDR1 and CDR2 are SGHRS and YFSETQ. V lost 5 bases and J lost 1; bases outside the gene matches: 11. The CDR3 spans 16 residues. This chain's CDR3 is CASSIQAGGANTEAFF. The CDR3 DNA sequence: TGCGCCAGCAGTATCCAGGCAGGGGGTGCGAACACTGAAGCTTTCTTT.

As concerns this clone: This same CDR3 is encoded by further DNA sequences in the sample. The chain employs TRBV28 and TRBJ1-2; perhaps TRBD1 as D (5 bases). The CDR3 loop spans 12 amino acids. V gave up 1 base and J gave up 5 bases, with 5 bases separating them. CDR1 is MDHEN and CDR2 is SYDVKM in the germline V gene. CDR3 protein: CASSLSGYGYTF. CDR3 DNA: TGTGCCAGCAGTTTATCAGGGTATGGCTACACCTTC.

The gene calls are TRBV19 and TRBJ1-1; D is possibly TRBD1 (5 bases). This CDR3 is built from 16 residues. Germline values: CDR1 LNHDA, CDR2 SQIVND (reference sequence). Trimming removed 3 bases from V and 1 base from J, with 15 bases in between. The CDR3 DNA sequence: TGTGCCAGTAGTATTTCTCGGGGGACTTCGAACACTGAAGCTTTCTTT. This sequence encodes CASSISRGTSNTEAFF.

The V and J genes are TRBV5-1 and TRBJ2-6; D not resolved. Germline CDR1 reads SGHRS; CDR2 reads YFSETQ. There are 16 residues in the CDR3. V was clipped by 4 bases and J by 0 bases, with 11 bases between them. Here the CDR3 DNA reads TGCGCCAGCAGCCGGTCGTTGGTCTCTGGGGCCAACGTCCTGACTTTC. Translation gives CASSRSLVSGANVLTF. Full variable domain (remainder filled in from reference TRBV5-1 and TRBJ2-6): KAGVTQTPRYLIKTRGQQVTLSCSPISGHRSVSWYQQTPGQGLQFLFEYFSETQRNKGNFPGRFSGRQFSNSRSEMNVSTLELGDSALYLCASSRSLVSGANVLTFGAGSRLTVL.

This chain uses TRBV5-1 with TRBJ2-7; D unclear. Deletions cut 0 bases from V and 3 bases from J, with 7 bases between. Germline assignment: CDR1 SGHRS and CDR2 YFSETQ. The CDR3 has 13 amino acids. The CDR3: CASSLGPNYEQYF. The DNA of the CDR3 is TGCGCCAGCAGCTTGGGTCCAAACTACGAGCAGTACTTC.

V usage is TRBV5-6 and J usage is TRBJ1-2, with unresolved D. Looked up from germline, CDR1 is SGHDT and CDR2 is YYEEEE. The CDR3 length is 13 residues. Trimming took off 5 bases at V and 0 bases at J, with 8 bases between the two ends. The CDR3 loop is CASSSGTNYGYTF. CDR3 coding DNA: TGTGCCAGCAGTTCCGGGACTAACTATGGCTACACCTTC.

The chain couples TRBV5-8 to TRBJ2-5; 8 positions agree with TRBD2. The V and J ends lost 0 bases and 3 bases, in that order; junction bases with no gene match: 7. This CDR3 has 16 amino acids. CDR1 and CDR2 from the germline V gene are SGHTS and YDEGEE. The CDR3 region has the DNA TGTGCCAGCAGCTTGGGCTCGGGGGGGAAGGAAGAGACCCAGTACTTC. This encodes CASSLGSGGKEETQYF.

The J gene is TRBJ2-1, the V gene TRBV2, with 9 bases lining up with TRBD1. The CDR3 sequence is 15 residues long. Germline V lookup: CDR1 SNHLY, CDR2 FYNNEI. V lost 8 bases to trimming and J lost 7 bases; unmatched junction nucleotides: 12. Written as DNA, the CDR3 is TGTGCCAGCGTCGGGCGACAGGGGGTGTGGAATGAGCAGTTCTTC. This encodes CASVGRQGVWNEQFF.

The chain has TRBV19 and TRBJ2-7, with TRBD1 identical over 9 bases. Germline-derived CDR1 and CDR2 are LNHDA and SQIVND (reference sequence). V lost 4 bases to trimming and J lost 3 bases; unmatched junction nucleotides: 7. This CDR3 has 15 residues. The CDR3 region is CASSTTTGGGYEQYF. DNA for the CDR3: TGTGCCAGTAGTACCACAACAGGGGGCGGCTACGAGCAGTACTTC.

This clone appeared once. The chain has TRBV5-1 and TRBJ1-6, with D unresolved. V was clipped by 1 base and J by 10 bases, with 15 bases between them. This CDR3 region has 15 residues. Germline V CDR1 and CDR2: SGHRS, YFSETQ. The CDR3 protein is CASSLSGDERSPLHF. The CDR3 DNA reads TGCGCCAGCAGCTTGTCAGGTGATGAAAGATCACCCCTCCACTTT.

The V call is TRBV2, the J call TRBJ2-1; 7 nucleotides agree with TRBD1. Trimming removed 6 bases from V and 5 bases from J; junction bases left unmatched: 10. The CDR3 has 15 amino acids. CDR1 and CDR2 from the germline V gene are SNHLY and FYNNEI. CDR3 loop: CASRPKQGLDNEQFF. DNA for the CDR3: TGTGCCAGCAGACCGAAACAGGGGCTCGACAATGAGCAGTTCTTC.

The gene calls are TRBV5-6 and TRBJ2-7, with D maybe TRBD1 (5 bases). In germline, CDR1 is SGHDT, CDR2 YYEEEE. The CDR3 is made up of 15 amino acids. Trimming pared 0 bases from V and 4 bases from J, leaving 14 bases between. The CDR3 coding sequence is TGTGCCAGCAGCTTGGCAGGGCGCCCTTCATACGAGCAGTACTTC. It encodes CASSLAGRPSYEQYF.

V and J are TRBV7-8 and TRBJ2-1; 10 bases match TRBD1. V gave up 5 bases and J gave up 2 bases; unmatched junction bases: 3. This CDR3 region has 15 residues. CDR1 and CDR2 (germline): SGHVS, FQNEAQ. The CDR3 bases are TGTGCCAGCAGCGTGGACAGGGGGGCCTACAATGAGCAGTTCTTC. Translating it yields CASSVDRGAYNEQFF.

As DNA, the CDR3 is TGTGCCAGCAGCTTGGTCCCTAGCTCTGGGGCCAACGTCCTGACTTTC. Translation gives CASSLVPSSGANVLTF. The chain recombines TRBV5-6 with TRBJ2-6, with D unresolved. V was clipped by 0 bases and J by 0 bases, with 7 bases between them. Germline V gives CDR1 SGHDT, CDR2 YYEEEE. The CDR3 is 16 amino acids. Full variable domain (remainder filled in from reference TRBV5-6 and TRBJ2-6): DAGVTQSPTHLIKTRGQQVTLRCSPKSGHDTVSWYQQALGQGPQFIFQYYEEEERQRGNFPDRFSGHQFPNYSSELNVNALLLGDSALYLCASSLVPSSGANVLTFGAGSRLTVL.

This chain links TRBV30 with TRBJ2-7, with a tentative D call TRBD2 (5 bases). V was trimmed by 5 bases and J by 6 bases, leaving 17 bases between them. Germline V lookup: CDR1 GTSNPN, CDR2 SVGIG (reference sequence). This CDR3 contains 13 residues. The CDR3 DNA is TGTGCCTGGGACCCCGTGGTGGGGAGCGAGCAGTACTTC. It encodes CAWDPVVGSEQYF.